Listed below are T cell receptor beta chains from one sample, sequenced in a study of identical twins. TCRdb re-analysed the 5' RACE reads in MiXCR, keeping a single row per CDR3 protein. The table has about 530,000 distinct CDR3 sequences, over 12% seen once; the top ten hold more than 0.4%. These data are also associated with another study on yellow fever vaccine responses in identical twins.

The specimen sequenced was CD4+ T cells sorted from blood. These receptors all stem from a young woman in good health. Both conserved end residues are part of each CDR3. A D gene is named only where the DNA matches it firmly. Clone sizes are given selectively: once, few, many, or a class where the clone is expanded.

CDR3 protein	CDR3 DNA	D gene	clone size	V gene	J gene
CASSPRLAGVNSYNEQFF	TGTGCCAGCAGCCCGAGACTAGCGGGAGTCAACTCCTACAATGAGCAGTTCTTC	TRBD2	NA	TRBV4-2	TRBJ2-1
CASSTVAGAYEQYF	TGTGCCAGCAGCACTGTAGCGGGAGCCTACGAGCAGTACTTC	TRBD2	NA	TRBV6-1	TRBJ2-7
CASSLGLGSSYNEQFF	TGTGCCAGCAGTTTAGGCCTAGGGAGCTCCTACAATGAGCAGTTCTTC	NA	few	TRBV27	TRBJ2-1
CASSVTSGAQGNEQFF	TGTGCCAGCAGCGTGACTAGCGGAGCCCAGGGCAATGAGCAGTTCTTC	TRBD2	NA	TRBV9	TRBJ2-1
CATSDSAGLGGGNEQFF	TGTGCCACCAGTGATTCGGCAGGACTTGGGGGCGGCAATGAGCAGTTCTTC	NA	few	TRBV24-1	TRBJ2-1
CASSFIGGRQDTGELFF	TGCGCCAGCAGCTTTATAGGGGGTCGACAGGACACCGGGGAGCTGTTTTTT	NA	NA	TRBV5-1	TRBJ2-2
CASSHTGREYNEQFF	TGTGCCAGCAGCCACACCGGGAGGGAATACAATGAGCAGTTCTTC	TRBD2	NA	TRBV3-1	TRBJ2-1
CAISESGLADNEQFF	TGTGCCATCAGTGAGTCTGGGCTAGCGGACAATGAGCAGTTCTTC	TRBD2	few	TRBV10-3	TRBJ2-1
CASSLGYLGGAPNYGYTF	TGTGCCAGCAGCCTTGGGTATTTGGGGGGCGCACCAAACTATGGCTACACCTTC	NA	NA	TRBV5-6	TRBJ1-2
CASSRGQGDNEQYF	TGTGCCAGCAGCCGAGGACAGGGTGATAACGAGCAGTACTTC	TRBD1	few	TRBV7-9	TRBJ2-7
CASSLDSGRSSGANVLTF	TGTGCCAGCAGTTTAGATAGCGGGAGGAGCTCTGGGGCCAACGTCCTGACTTTC	TRBD2	NA	TRBV27	TRBJ2-6
CASTRQGENIQYF	TGTGCCAGCACCCGACAGGGCGAAAACATTCAGTACTTC	TRBD1	NA	TRBV3-1	TRBJ2-4
CASSYSSGGRTDTQYF	TGTGCCAGCAGTTACTCTTCGGGAGGGCGTACAGATACGCAGTATTTT	TRBD2	NA	TRBV6-5	TRBJ2-3
CASSQVRETQYF	TGTGCCAGCAGCCAAGTCCGGGAGACCCAGTACTTC	NA	many	TRBV3-1	TRBJ2-5
CSARDREGLRNEQFF	TGCAGTGCTAGAGACCGTGAGGGCCTCCGCAATGAGCAGTTCTTC	NA	few	TRBV20-1	TRBJ2-1
CSAAGRVNQPQHF	TGCAGTGCTGCCGGACGAGTCAATCAGCCCCAGCATTTT	NA	NA	TRBV20-1	TRBJ1-5
CSARGDDNQPQHF	TGCAGTGCTAGAGGGGATGACAATCAGCCCCAGCATTTT	NA	NA	TRBV20-1	TRBJ1-5
CASRGTDNEKLFF	TGTGCCAGCAGGGGGACAGATAATGAAAAACTGTTTTTT	TRBD1	few	TRBV6-1	TRBJ1-4
CASSLVRGLGELFF	TGCGCCAGCAGCTTGGTCAGGGGGCTCGGGGAGCTGTTTTTT	TRBD1	few	TRBV5-1	TRBJ2-2
CSADHLPSAGWMNTEAFF	TGCAGTGCTGATCATCTCCCCTCCGCCGGTTGGATGAACACTGAAGCTTTCTTT	NA	NA	TRBV20-1	TRBJ1-1
CATSDGTSGLAKNIQYF	TGTGCCACCAGTGATGGGACTAGCGGTTTAGCCAAAAACATTCAGTACTTC	TRBD2	NA	TRBV24-1	TRBJ2-4
CASSSWTSVDEQYF	TGTGCCAGCAGTTCATGGACTAGCGTTGACGAGCAGTACTTC	TRBD2	NA	TRBV12-3/TRBV12-4	TRBJ2-7
CASSPSGGVWGYTF	TGTGCCAGCAGCCCATCAGGGGGCGTTTGGGGCTACACCTTC	TRBD1	few	TRBV3-1	TRBJ1-2
CASSLTGVHEQFF	TGTGCCAGCAGCTTGACAGGTGTGCATGAGCAGTTCTTC	NA	NA	TRBV7-3	TRBJ2-1
CSVVSGVNTGELFF	TGCAGCGTAGTTAGCGGGGTGAACACCGGGGAGCTGTTTTTT	TRBD2	few	TRBV29-1	TRBJ2-2
CASSLGGELQSSYNEQFF	TGTGCCAGCAGCTTAGGTGGGGAGCTCCAGAGCTCCTACAATGAGCAGTTCTTC	NA	NA	TRBV7-3	TRBJ2-1
CASSFRGLAETQETQYF	TGCGCCAGCAGCTTTAGGGGACTAGCGGAAACTCAAGAGACCCAGTACTTC	TRBD2	few	TRBV5-1	TRBJ2-5
CATSRDIGLQRELFF	TGTGCCACCAGCAGAGATATTGGGCTCCAGCGGGAGCTGTTTTTT	NA	NA	TRBV15	TRBJ2-2
CASSLRQGGHEQYF	TGTGCCAGCAGTTTACGACAGGGGGGCCACGAGCAGTACTTC	TRBD1	few	TRBV6-5	TRBJ2-7
CASRPGQGTNYGYTF	TGTGCCAGCAGACCGGGACAGGGAACTAACTATGGCTACACCTTC	TRBD1	NA	TRBV7-9	TRBJ1-2
CSARGSQGGTGELFF	TGCAGTGCTAGAGGGTCACAGGGAGGCACCGGGGAGCTGTTTTTT	NA	few	TRBV20-1	TRBJ2-2
CASSLLAGDFSYNEQFF	TGCGCCAGCAGCTTGCTAGCGGGAGATTTCTCCTACAATGAGCAGTTCTTC	TRBD2	NA	TRBV5-1	TRBJ2-1
CASSDRQVSYEQYF	TGTGCCAGCAGCGATAGACAGGTTTCCTACGAGCAGTACTTC	NA	NA	TRBV9	TRBJ2-7
CAISDFGYEQYF	TGTGCCATCAGTGATTTCGGGTACGAGCAGTACTTC	NA	NA	TRBV10-3	TRBJ2-7
CAIRPGTGGNSPLHF	TGTGCCATCAGACCCGGGACAGGGGGTAATTCACCCCTCCACTTT	TRBD1	NA	TRBV10-3	TRBJ1-6
CASSLGWGTNTGELFF	TGTGCCAGCAGCTTAGGATGGGGGACGAACACCGGGGAGCTGTTTTTT	NA	NA	TRBV7-9	TRBJ2-2
CASSLSGPSGTQYF	TGTGCCAGCAGCTTATCTGGTCCCTCCGGGACCCAGTACTTC	NA	NA	TRBV7-9	TRBJ2-5
CASSQANGGRNEQFF	TGTGCCAGCAGCCAAGCAAACGGGGGACGCAATGAGCAGTTCTTC	NA	NA	TRBV3-1	TRBJ2-1
CASSEFFGQQETQYF	TGTGCCAGCAGTGAATTTTTCGGGCAGCAAGAGACCCAGTACTTC	NA	NA	TRBV25-1	TRBJ2-5
CATSRGHGPSSYNEQFF	TGTGCCACCAGCAGAGGTCACGGCCCCAGCTCCTACAATGAGCAGTTCTTC	NA	NA	TRBV15	TRBJ2-1
CASSTLGGDSPLHF	TGTGCCAGCAGTACCCTCGGGGGGGATTCACCCCTCCACTTT	NA	NA	TRBV12-3/TRBV12-4	TRBJ1-6
CSARDLQGVGNTIYF	TGCAGTGCTAGAGATCTGCAAGGGGTTGGAAACACCATATATTTT	NA	NA	TRBV20-1	TRBJ1-3
CASIGPSGRSSGYEQYF	TGTGCCAGCATCGGTCCTAGCGGGAGATCTTCGGGGTACGAGCAGTACTTC	TRBD2	few	TRBV2	TRBJ2-7
CASSTSGRFADEQFF	TGTGCCAGCAGTACAAGCGGGAGATTTGCGGATGAGCAGTTCTTC	TRBD2	NA	TRBV6-1	TRBJ2-1
CASSWGNTGELFF	TGTGCCAGCAGTTGGGGGAACACCGGGGAGCTGTTTTTT	NA	few	TRBV12-3/TRBV12-4	TRBJ2-2
CASSPGTAYNQPQHF	TGTGCCAGCAGCCCAGGGACAGCCTACAATCAGCCCCAGCATTTT	TRBD1	few	TRBV7-2	TRBJ1-5
CASRDGHSNTGELFF	TGTGCCAGCAGGGATGGCCATTCGAACACCGGGGAGCTGTTTTTT	NA	once	TRBV9	TRBJ2-2
CASSFLGTGQRGEQFF	TGTGCCAGCAGCTTCCTCGGGACAGGGCAGCGTGGTGAGCAGTTCTTC	TRBD1	few	TRBV7-8	TRBJ2-1
CASSLDRGLGSPLHF	TGTGCCAGCAGCTTGGATCGGGGATTGGGGTCACCCCTCCACTTT	NA	NA	TRBV5-6	TRBJ1-6